This entry lists 28 T cell receptor beta chains sequenced from one sample in a study of shared clonotypes between healthy human individuals. This table comes from immunoSEQ multiplex PCR, and its TCRdb copy is limited to in-frame clones, with some not included. Altogether about 2 million clones are present, 95% being singletons, with the ten largest covering around 0.13%. The sequenced material came from naive CD4+ T cells sorted from blood. The subset was: CD45RA+ positively selected. These receptors all come from a man younger than 35 in good health.

Comment on this clone: This sample includes further DNA sequences coding for the same CDR3. This chain uses TRBV6-5 with TRBJ1-2, with 7 bases fitting TRBD1. Germline V gene data show CDR1 as MNHEY and CDR2 as SVGAGI. With 6 bases clipped from V and 3 bases from J, the junction kept 4 bases outside the gene matches. This CDR3 has 13 amino acids. The CDR3 DNA reads as TGTGCCAGCAGCCGAGGGGGCGACTATGGCTACACCTTC. Translation gives CASSRGGDYGYTF.

The rearrangement joins TRBV7-9 to TRBJ2-1; a weak D match, TRBD1 (5 bases). CDR1 and CDR2 (germline): SEHNR, FQNEAQ (reference sequence). V lost 5 bases and J 10 bases, leaving 9 bases between the germline ends. The CDR3 runs to 11 residues. This CDR3 is CASSPRTEQFF. Here the CDR3 DNA reads TGTGCCAGCAGCCCGCGGACAGAGCAGTTCTTC.

This chain uses TRBV2 with TRBJ2-7; D gene ambiguous. Germline V lookup: CDR1 SNHLY, CDR2 FYNNEI. The CDR3 is made up of 13 amino acids. Trimming stripped 5 bases from V and 7 bases from J, with 15 bases between. In DNA form, the CDR3 reads TGTGCCAGCAGTTCCCTCCCGGGCAGTGAGCAGTACTTC. Residues: CASSSLPGSEQYF.

The rearrangement joins TRBV7-9 to TRBJ1-5; no firm D call. This CDR3 comprises 13 residues. Germline V gene lookup returns CDR1 SEHNR and CDR2 FQNEAQ (reference sequence). Trimming pared 3 bases from V and 4 bases from J, leaving 7 bases between. The CDR3 DNA follows: TGTGCCAGCAGCTTGGCATTAAATCAGCCCCAGCATTTT. Protein product: CASSLALNQPQHF.

The chain is built from TRBV6-1 and TRBJ2-1; D is possibly TRBD1 (5 bases). The CDR3 totals 15 residues. Germline CDR1 and CDR2: MNHNS and SASEGT. V lost 6 bases and J lost 0, with 12 bases in between. CDR3 residues: CASRSTVSSYNEQFF. The DNA of the CDR3 is TGTGCCAGCAGGTCGACAGTTAGCTCCTACAATGAGCAGTTCTTC.

The V call is TRBV5-1, the J call TRBJ1-3; D is unclear. V lost 5 bases and J 0 bases, leaving 9 bases between the germline ends. This CDR3 has 14 residues. Germline V gene data show CDR1 as SGHRS and CDR2 as YFSETQ. The CDR3 region is CASRVDDSGNTIYF. CDR3 nucleotide sequence: TGCGCCAGCAGGGTGGACGACTCTGGAAACACCATATATTTT.

The V call is TRBV5-1, the J call TRBJ2-2; 8 bases fit TRBD2. Germline CDR1 is SGHRS and CDR2 is YFSETQ. The CDR3 covers 16 residues. The V and J ends lost 0 bases and 4 bases, in that order; junction bases with no gene match: 5. The CDR3 loop reads CASSLVQREFTGELFF. The CDR3 DNA follows: TGCGCCAGCAGCTTGGTGCAGCGGGAGTTCACCGGGGAGCTGTTTTTT. Filled out from reference TRBV5-1 and TRBJ2-2, the complete variable domain reads KAGVTQTPRYLIKTRGQQVTLSCSPISGHRSVSWYQQTPGQGLQFLFEYFSETQRNKGNFPGRFSGRQFSNSRSEMNVSTLELGDSALYLCASSLVQREFTGELFFGEGSRLTVL.

The CDR3 spells CASSDSHQGLRPQSSYNSPLHF. The CDR3 DNA is TGTGCCAGCAGTGACTCCCATCAAGGGTTGCGCCCCCAAAGCTCCTATAATTCACCCCTCCACTTT. The V call is TRBV6-4, the J call TRBJ1-6; unclear D gene. The CDR3 has 22 residues. The V end was cut by 0 bases, the J end by 0 bases, with 24 bases between. Germline lookup yields CDR1 MRHNA and CDR2 SNTAGT.

The V gene is TRBV5-1, the J gene TRBJ2-5, with a tentative D call TRBD1 (5 bases). This CDR3 is built from 13 residues. V was pared by 4 bases and J by 2 bases, with 9 bases between. Germline values: CDR1 SGHRS, CDR2 YFSETQ. CDR3 loop: CASSRTFQETQYF. The CDR3 nucleotides read TGCGCCAGCAGCCGGACATTTCAAGAGACCCAGTACTTC. Full variable domain (missing parts from reference TRBV5-1 and TRBJ2-5): KAGVTQTPRYLIKTRGQQVTLSCSPISGHRSVSWYQQTPGQGLQFLFEYFSETQRNKGNFPGRFSGRQFSNSRSEMNVSTLELGDSALYLCASSRTFQETQYFGPGTRLLVL.

The V gene is TRBV5-1, the J gene TRBJ1-4; 7 bases match TRBD1. V lost 5 bases and J lost 0; bases outside the gene matches: 4. Germline V gives CDR1 SGHRS, CDR2 YFSETQ. The CDR3 covers 15 residues. CDR3 in amino acids: CASRSRGSTNEKLFF. The CDR3 region has the DNA TGCGCCAGCAGGTCCAGGGGGTCAACTAATGAAAAACTGTTTTTT.

The chain is built from TRBV7-2 and TRBJ2-7, with 8 positions matching TRBD1. This CDR3 contains 16 residues. CDR1 and CDR2 from the germline V gene are SGHTA and FQGNSA. The J segment lost 4 bases and the V segment lost 1 base, leaving 9 bases of the junction unmatched. This chain's CDR3 is CASSLGSKGQVYEQYF. In DNA form, the CDR3 reads TGTGCCAGCAGCTTAGGGTCTAAGGGACAGGTATACGAGCAGTACTTC.

This CDR3 reads CASSPRGTSGPRDTDTQYF. Here the CDR3 DNA reads TGTGCCAGCAGCCCAAGGGGGACTAGCGGTCCTCGGGACACAGATACGCAGTATTTT. The chain recombines TRBV7-2 with TRBJ2-3, with 11 positions matching TRBD2. The CDR3 contains 19 residues. Germline CDR1 is SGHTA and CDR2 is FQGNSA. Trimming cost V 5 bases and J 2 bases; bases outside gene matches: 15.

With respect to this clone: Other nucleotide sequences in the sample specify the same CDR3. This rearrangement joins TRBV5-1 to TRBJ2-2; 8 positions match TRBD1. The germline gives CDR1 SGHRS, CDR2 YFSETQ. Trimming took 2 bases from V and 4 from J; bases not matched to a gene: 1. This CDR3 spans 14 amino acids. DNA for the CDR3: TGCGCCAGCAGCTTTACAGGGGGCACCGGGGAGCTGTTTTTT. Amino acid sequence: CASSFTGGTGELFF. The whole variable domain, remainder taken from reference TRBV5-1 and TRBJ2-2, is KAGVTQTPRYLIKTRGQQVTLSCSPISGHRSVSWYQQTPGQGLQFLFEYFSETQRNKGNFPGRFSGRQFSNSRSEMNVSTLELGDSALYLCASSFTGGTGELFFGEGSRLTVL.

Turning to this clone: A clone one base away is much larger, so this may be a read error. This chain uses TRBV2 with TRBJ1-5; possible D gene TRBD1, 5 bases. The length of the CDR3 is 13 residues. Germline V gives CDR1 SNHLY, CDR2 FYNNEI. V lost 6 bases, J lost 3 bases, and 9 bases lay in between. CDR3 region: CASRRRDNQPQHF. CDR3 coding DNA: TGTGCCAGCAGACGCAGGGACAATCAGCCCCAGCATTTT.

The CDR3 protein is CAWRGGQAISYEQYF. The CDR3 DNA reads as TGTGCCTGGAGGGGGGGACAGGCCATTTCCTACGAGCAGTACTTC. The chain couples TRBV30 to TRBJ2-7; 8 nucleotides match TRBD1. J lost 1 base, V lost 3 bases, and 8 bases had no gene match. The CDR3 length is 15 residues. Germline V CDR1 and CDR2: GTSNPN, SVGIG (reference sequence).

The sample holds one count of this clone. CDR3 bases: TGTGCCATCAGTGGCCCTAGCGGGAGGGCCTCCTATACAGATACGCAGTATTTT. Its translation: CAISGPSGRASYTDTQYF. This chain joins TRBV10-3 and TRBJ2-3, with TRBD2 identical over 12 bases. V lost 4 bases to trimming and J lost 3 bases; unmatched junction nucleotides: 11. Germline CDR1 is ENHRY and CDR2 is SYGVKD. The CDR3 contains 18 residues.

This clone has just one count. The chain uses TRBV6-6 and TRBJ2-7; perhaps D is TRBD1 or TRBD2 (7 bases each). Trimming took 5 bases from V and 6 from J, leaving 23 bases between them. CDR1 and CDR2 (germline): MNHNY, SVGAGI (reference sequence). The CDR3 contains 16 residues. The CDR3 spells CASSPGTQGGWSEQYF. CDR3 bases: TGTGCCAGCAGTCCCGGTACCCAGGGGGGGTGGAGCGAGCAGTACTTC.

The rearrangement uses TRBV7-9 and TRBJ1-1; 7 nucleotides line up with TRBD1. CDR3 length equals 15 residues. Germline CDR1 SEHNR, CDR2 FQNEAQ (reference sequence). The V gene end was trimmed by 4 bases and the J gene end by 4 bases; junction bases not matched to a gene: 9. This CDR3 is CASSSKSGGTTEAFF. The CDR3 DNA is TGTGCCAGCAGCTCTAAGTCAGGGGGAACCACTGAAGCTTTCTTT.

On this clone: Different DNA sequences within this sample yield the same CDR3. The chain combines TRBV18 with TRBJ2-3; TRBD1 matches 9 bases. The CDR3 totals 15 residues. V was clipped by 2 bases and J by 2 bases; unmatched bases: 2. Germline CDR1 KGHSH, CDR2 LQKENI. DNA of the CDR3: TGTGCCAGCTCACCAGGGACAGGGACCACAGATACGCAGTATTTT. It is translated as CASSPGTGTTDTQYF. Complete variable domain (other parts from reference TRBV18 and TRBJ2-3): NAGVMQNPRHLVRRRGQEARLRCSPMKGHSHVYWYRQLPEEGLKFMVYLQKENIIDESGMPKERFSAEFPKEGPSILRIQQVVRGDSAAYFCASSPGTGTTDTQYFGPGTRLTVL.

The table lists this clone with many counts. This chain links TRBV2 with TRBJ2-5, with no clear D. There are 14 residues in the CDR3. From germline, CDR1 is SNHLY and CDR2 FYNNEI. V was shortened by 6 bases and J by 0 bases, with 11 bases between the two germline ends. The CDR3 region is CASSASFNQETQYF. As DNA, the CDR3 is TGTGCCAGCAGCGCCTCATTCAACCAAGAGACCCAGTACTTC.

The V call is TRBV5-1, the J call TRBJ2-5; the D gene is possibly TRBD1 (6 bases). CDR3 size: 15 residues. Trimming removed 0 bases from V and 2 bases from J, with 11 bases in between. Germline lookup yields CDR1 SGHRS and CDR2 YFSETQ. The CDR3 is CASSLDQGRQETQYF. CDR3 sequence (DNA): TGCGCCAGCAGCTTGGATCAGGGGCGACAAGAGACCCAGTACTTC. Looking up the rest from reference TRBV5-1 and TRBJ2-5 gives the full variable domain: KAGVTQTPRYLIKTRGQQVTLSCSPISGHRSVSWYQQTPGQGLQFLFEYFSETQRNKGNFPGRFSGRQFSNSRSEMNVSTLELGDSALYLCASSLDQGRQETQYFGPGTRLLVL.

The gene calls are TRBV6-1 and TRBJ1-6; TRBD1 might be the D (5 bases). This CDR3 is 15 amino acids long. Germline assignment: CDR1 MNHNS and CDR2 SASEGT. Between the trimmed V and J ends, which lost 6 bases and 4 bases, there was a span of 13 bases. CDR3 protein: CASRQPPGYNSPLHF. In nucleotides, the CDR3 is TGTGCCAGCAGGCAACCACCAGGGTATAATTCACCCCTCCACTTT.

The chain employs TRBV5-1 and TRBJ2-1, with a possible D match to TRBD2 (6 bases). The CDR3 totals 15 residues. The germline CDR1 and CDR2 sequences are SGHRS and YFSETQ. V was trimmed by 4 bases and J by 3 bases, leaving 14 bases between them. This CDR3 reads CASSPGDRHYNEQFF. In DNA, the CDR3 is TGCGCCAGCAGCCCGGGGGACCGCCACTACAATGAGCAGTTCTTC.

This chain uses TRBV30 with TRBJ1-1, with no clear D. The CDR3 runs to 12 residues. Trimming took off 3 bases at V and 3 bases at J, with 8 bases between the two ends. Germline CDR1 reads GTSNPN; CDR2 reads SVGIG (reference sequence). In DNA, the CDR3 is TGTGCCTGGAGCCCGGACTACACTGAAGCTTTCTTT. Translation: CAWSPDYTEAFF.

This clone has just one count. The gene calls are TRBV21-1 and TRBJ2-3; no DNA check was done on the table's D call, TRBD1. TRBV21-1 corresponds to a pseudogene. The CDR3 contains 16 residues. The DNA for the CDR3 is TGTGCCAGCAGCAAACGTAGGGGCCCTAGCACAGATACGCAGTATTTT. Protein: CASSKRRGPSTDTQYF.

This chain connects TRBV6-5 to TRBJ2-5; possibly TRBD2 for D (5 bases). Trimming pared 7 bases from V and 5 bases from J, leaving 8 bases between. The germline CDR1 and CDR2 sequences are MNHEY and SVGAGI. The CDR3 sequence is 11 residues long. CDR3 nucleotides: TGTGCCAGCACTAGCCGTGAGACCCAGTACTTC. It is translated as CASTSRETQYF.

J is TRBJ2-3 and V is TRBV10-3, with TRBD2 matching over 12 bases. The CDR3 spans 15 residues. Unmatched junction bases numbered 5, after V lost 4 bases and J lost 6 bases. Germline V CDR1 and CDR2: ENHRY, SYGVKD. CDR3 nucleotide sequence: TGTGCCATCAGTGGGACTAGCGGGGAGAAGGATACGCAGTATTTT. It specifies CAISGTSGEKDTQYF.

The chain couples TRBV2 to TRBJ1-5, with D possibly matching TRBD1 (6 bases). From germline, CDR1 is SNHLY and CDR2 FYNNEI. Deletions cut 3 bases from V and 6 bases from J, with 18 bases between. The CDR3 loop spans 16 amino acids. The CDR3 spells CASSDPSQGSAQPQHF. In DNA, the CDR3 is TGTGCCAGCAGTGACCCTTCACAGGGTTCCGCTCAGCCCCAGCATTTT.